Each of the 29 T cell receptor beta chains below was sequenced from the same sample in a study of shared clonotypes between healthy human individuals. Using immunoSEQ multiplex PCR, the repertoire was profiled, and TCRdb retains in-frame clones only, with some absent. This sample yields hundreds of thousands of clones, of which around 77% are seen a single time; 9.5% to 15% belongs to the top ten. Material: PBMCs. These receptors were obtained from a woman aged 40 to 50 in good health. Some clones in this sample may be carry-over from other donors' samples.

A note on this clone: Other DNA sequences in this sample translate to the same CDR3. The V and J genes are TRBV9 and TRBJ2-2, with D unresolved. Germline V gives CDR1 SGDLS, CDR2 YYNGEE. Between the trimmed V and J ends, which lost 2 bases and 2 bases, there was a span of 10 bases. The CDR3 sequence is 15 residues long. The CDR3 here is CASSVALGNTGELFF. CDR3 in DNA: TGTGCCAGCAGCGTCGCTCTAGGAAACACCGGGGAGCTGTTTTTT.

Written as DNA, the CDR3 is TGTGCCAGCAGTTACGACGGCAATAACTATGGCTACACCTTC. It is translated as CASSYDGNNYGYTF. The gene calls are TRBV6-5 and TRBJ1-2; D is unresolved. With 2 bases removed from V and 1 base from J, the gap between germline ends came to 8 bases. CDR3 size: 14 residues. Germline V CDR1 and CDR2: MNHEY, SVGAGI.

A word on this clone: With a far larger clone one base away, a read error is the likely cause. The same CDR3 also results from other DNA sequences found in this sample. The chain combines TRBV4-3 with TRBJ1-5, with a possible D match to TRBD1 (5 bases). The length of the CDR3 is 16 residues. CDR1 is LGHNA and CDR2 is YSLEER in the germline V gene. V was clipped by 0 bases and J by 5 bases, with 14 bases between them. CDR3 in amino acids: CASSQDSRQGYQPQHF. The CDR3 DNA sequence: TGCGCCAGCAGCCAAGATTCGAGGCAGGGTTATCAGCCCCAGCATTTT.

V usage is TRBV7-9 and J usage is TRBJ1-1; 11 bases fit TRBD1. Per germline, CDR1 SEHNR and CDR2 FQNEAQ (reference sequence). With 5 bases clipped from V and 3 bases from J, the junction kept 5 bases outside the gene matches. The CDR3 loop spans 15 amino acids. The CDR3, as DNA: TGTGCCAGCAGCCGGTGGGACAGGGGGTACACTGAAGCTTTCTTT. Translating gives CASSRWDRGYTEAFF.

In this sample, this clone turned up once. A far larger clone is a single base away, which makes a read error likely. CDR3 loop: CAWGLRNPYYEQYF. CDR3 in DNA: TGTGCCTGGGGTTTGAGGAACCCTTACTACGAGCAGTACTTC. V and J are TRBV30 and TRBJ2-5; no clear D. The DNA end lines up better with TRBJ2-7; the J call may be wrong. Looked up from germline, CDR1 is GTSNPN and CDR2 is SVGIG (reference sequence). This CDR3 has 14 amino acids.

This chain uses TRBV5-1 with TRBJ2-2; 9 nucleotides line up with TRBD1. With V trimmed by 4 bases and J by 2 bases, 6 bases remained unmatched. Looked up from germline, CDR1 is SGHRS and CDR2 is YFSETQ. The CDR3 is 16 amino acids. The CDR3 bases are TGCGCCAGCAGCGTCCCGGGACAGGGAAACACCGGGGAGCTGTTTTTT. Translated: CASSVPGQGNTGELFF.

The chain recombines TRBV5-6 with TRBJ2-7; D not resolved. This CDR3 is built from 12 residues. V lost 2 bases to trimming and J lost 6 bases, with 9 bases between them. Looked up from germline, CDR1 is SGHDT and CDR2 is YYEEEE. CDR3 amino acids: CASSFGMGEQYF. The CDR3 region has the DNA TGTGCCAGCAGCTTCGGCATGGGCGAGCAGTACTTC.

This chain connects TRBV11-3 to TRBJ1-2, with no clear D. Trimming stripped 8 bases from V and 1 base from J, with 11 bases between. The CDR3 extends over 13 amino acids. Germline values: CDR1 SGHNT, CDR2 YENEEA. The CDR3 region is CASSLRLNYGYTF. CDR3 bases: TGTGCCAGCTCTCTGCGACTTAACTATGGCTACACCTTC.

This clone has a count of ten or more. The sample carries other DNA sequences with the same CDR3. The CDR3 DNA follows: TGTGCCAGCAGTTACTCGTTTGCAGGGGGGTCCCGAGCTTTCTTT. It specifies CASSYSFAGGSRAFF. The V and J genes are TRBV6-5 and TRBJ1-1; 7 nucleotides align to TRBD1. The length of the CDR3 is 15 residues. From germline, CDR1 is MNHEY and CDR2 SVGAGI. The J segment lost 10 bases and the V segment lost 0 bases, leaving 11 bases of the junction unmatched.

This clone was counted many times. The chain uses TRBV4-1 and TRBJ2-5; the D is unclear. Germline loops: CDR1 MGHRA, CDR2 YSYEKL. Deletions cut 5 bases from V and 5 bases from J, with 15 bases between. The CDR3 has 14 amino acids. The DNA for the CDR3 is TGCGCCAGCAGCTCCCCCACACGATCGGAGACCCAGTACTTC. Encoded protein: CASSSPTRSETQYF.

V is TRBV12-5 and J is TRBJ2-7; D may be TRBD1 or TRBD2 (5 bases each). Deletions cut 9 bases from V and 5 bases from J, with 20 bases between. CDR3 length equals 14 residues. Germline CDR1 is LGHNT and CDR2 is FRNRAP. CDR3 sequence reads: CARTGTSEVDEQYF. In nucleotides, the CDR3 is TGTGCTAGGACGGGGACCTCCGAAGTCGACGAGCAGTACTTC.

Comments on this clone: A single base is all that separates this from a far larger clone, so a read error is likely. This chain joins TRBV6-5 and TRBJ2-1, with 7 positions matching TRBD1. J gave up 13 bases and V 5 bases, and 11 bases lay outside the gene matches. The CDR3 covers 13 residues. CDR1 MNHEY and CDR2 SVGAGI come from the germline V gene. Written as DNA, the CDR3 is TGTGCCAGCAGTGACAGGGTCAGGGAGACCCAGTTCTTC. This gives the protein CASSDRVRETQFF.

The CDR3, as DNA: TGTGCCAGTAGTAGCAGGGTACTGAACACTGAAGCTTTCTTT. The encoded protein is CASSSRVLNTEAFF. The gene calls are TRBV19 and TRBJ1-1; D possibly corresponds to TRBD1 (5 bases). The germline V and J ends were trimmed by 4 bases and 0 bases, with 9 bases remaining between them. The CDR3 spans 14 residues. Germline CDR1 and CDR2: LNHDA and SQIVND (reference sequence).

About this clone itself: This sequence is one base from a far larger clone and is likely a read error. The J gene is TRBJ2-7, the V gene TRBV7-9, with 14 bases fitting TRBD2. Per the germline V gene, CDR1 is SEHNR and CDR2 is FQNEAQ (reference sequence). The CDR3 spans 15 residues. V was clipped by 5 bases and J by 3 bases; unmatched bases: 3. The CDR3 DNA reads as TGTGCCAGCAGCCACGGGACTAGCGGGAGCTACGAGCAGTACTTC. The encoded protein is CASSHGTSGSYEQYF.

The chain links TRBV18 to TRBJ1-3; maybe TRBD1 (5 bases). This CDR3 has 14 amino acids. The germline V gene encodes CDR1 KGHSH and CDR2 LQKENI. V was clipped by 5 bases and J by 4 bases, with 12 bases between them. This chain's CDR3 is CASSSGGSGNTIYF. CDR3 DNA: TGTGCCAGCTCATCTGGGGGGTCCGGAAACACCATATATTTT.

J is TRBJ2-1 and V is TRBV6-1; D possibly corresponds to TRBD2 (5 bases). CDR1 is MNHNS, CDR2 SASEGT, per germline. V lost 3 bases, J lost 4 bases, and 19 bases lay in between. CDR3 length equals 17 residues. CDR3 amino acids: CASSDLTSSWVYNEQFF. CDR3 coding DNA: TGTGCCAGCAGTGACCTTACTAGTTCGTGGGTTTACAATGAGCAGTTCTTC.

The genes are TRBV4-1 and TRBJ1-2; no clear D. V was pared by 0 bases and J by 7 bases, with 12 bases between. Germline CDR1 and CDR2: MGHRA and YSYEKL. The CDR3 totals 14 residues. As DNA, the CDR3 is TGCGCCAGCAGCCAAGATGAAGGCTGGGGTGGCTACACCTTC. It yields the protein CASSQDEGWGGYTF.

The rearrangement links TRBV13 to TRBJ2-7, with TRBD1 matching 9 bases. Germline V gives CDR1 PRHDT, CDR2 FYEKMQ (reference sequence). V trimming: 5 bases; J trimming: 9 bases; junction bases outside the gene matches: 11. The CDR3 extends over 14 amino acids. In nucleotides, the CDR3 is TGTGCCAGCAGCCCGCGGACAGGGGAAGTGGTGCAGTACTTC. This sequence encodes CASSPRTGEVVQYF.

For the CDR3, the DNA is TGTGCCAGCAGCTTAGGGACAGGGGAGCAGTTCTTC. This gives the protein CASSLGTGEQFF. The chain carries TRBV11-2 and TRBJ2-1, with TRBD1 matching over 8 bases. In germline, CDR1 is SGHAT, CDR2 FQNNGV. There are 12 residues in the CDR3. The J segment lost 10 bases and the V segment lost 1 base, leaving 0 bases of the junction unmatched.

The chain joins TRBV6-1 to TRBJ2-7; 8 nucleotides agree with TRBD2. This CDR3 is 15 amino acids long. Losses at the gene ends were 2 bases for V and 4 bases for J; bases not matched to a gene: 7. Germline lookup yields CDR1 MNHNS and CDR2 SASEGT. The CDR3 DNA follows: TGTGCCAGCAGTGAAACGTCGGCGGGAGGTTACGAGCAGTACTTC. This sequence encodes CASSETSAGGYEQYF.

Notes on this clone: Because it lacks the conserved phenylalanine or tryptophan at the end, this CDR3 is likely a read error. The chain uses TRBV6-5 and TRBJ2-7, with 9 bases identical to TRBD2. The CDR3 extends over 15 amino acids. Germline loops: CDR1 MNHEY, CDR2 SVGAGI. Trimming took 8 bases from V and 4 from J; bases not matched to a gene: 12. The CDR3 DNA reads TGTGCCAGCGATCCAGCGGGAGGACTGACATACGAGCAGTACCTC. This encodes CASDPAGGLTYEQYL.

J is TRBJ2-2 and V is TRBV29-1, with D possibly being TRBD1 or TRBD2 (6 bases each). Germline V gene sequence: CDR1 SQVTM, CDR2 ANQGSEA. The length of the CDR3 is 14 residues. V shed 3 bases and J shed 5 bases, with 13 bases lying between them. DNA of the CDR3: TGCAGCGTTGACCGGGGGCAACATACCGGGGAGCTGTTTTTT. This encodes CSVDRGQHTGELFF.

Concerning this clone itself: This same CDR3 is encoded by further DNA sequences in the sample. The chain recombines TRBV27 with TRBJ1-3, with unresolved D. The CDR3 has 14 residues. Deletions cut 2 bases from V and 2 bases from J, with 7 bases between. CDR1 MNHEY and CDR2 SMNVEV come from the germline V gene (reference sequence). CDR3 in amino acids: CASSLRGAGNTIYF. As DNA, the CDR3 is TGTGCCAGCAGTTTACGGGGTGCTGGAAACACCATATATTTT.

CDR3 sequence: CASSRRSNDYEQYF. The DNA for the CDR3 is TGTGCCAGCAGCCGACGGTCGAATGATTACGAGCAGTACTTC. This chain links TRBV7-2 with TRBJ2-7; no clear D. From germline, CDR1 is SGHTA and CDR2 FQGNSA. The CDR3 has 14 residues. Trimming cost V 5 bases and J 4 bases, with 15 bases left between them.

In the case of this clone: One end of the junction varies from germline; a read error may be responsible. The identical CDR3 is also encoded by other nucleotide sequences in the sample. In DNA, the CDR3 is TGTGCCAGCAGCCCAGGGACAGGGAACGGCAATCAGCCCCAGCACTTT. It translates to CASSPGTGNGNQPQHF. The chain links TRBV5-6 to TRBJ1-5; 9 nucleotides match TRBD1. The V gene's germline CDR1 is SGHDT and CDR2 YYEEEE. The CDR3 sequence is 16 residues long.

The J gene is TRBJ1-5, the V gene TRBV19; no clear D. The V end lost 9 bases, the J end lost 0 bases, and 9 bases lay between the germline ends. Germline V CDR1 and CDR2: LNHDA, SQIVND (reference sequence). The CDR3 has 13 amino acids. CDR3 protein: CASRTDSNQPQHF. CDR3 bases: TGTGCCAGCAGGACGGATAGCAATCAGCCCCAGCATTTT.

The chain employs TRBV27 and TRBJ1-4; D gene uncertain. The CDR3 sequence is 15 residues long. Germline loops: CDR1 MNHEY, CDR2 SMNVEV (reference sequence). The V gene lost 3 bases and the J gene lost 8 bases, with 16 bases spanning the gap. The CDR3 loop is CASSFPPEGNEKLFF. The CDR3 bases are TGTGCCAGCAGTTTCCCCCCGGAAGGGAACGAAAAACTGTTTTTT.

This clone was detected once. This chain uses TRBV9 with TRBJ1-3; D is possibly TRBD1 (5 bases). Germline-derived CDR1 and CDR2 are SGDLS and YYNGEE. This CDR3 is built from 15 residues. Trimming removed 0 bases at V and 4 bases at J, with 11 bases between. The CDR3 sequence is CASSVATGRGNTIYF. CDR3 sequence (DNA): TGTGCCAGCAGCGTAGCTACGGGGCGCGGAAACACCATATATTTT.

The CDR3 is CASSSQGGYTEAFF. The CDR3 DNA sequence: TGTGCCAGCAGCTCACAGGGGGGGTACACTGAAGCTTTCTTT. The chain joins TRBV7-3 to TRBJ1-1; 8 bases are a match to TRBD1. V shed 4 bases, J shed 3 bases, and the junction held 4 bases outside the gene matches. Per the germline V gene, CDR1 is SGHTA and CDR2 is FQGTGA. The CDR3 runs to 14 residues.